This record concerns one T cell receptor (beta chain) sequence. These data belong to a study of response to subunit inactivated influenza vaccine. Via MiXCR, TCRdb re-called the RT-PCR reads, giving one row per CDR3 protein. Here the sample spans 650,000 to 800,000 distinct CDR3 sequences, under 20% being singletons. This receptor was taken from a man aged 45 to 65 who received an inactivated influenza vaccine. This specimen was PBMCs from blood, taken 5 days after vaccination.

The CDR3 coding sequence is TGTGCCAGCAGCGGGACAGGGGGCCGCGGCGAGCAGTACTTC. This gives the protein CASSGTGGRGEQYF. V usage is TRBV5-8 and J usage is TRBJ2-7; 12 bases are a match to TRBD1. The CDR3 runs 14 residues. In germline, CDR1 is SGHTS, CDR2 YDEGEE. Losses at the gene ends were 4 bases for V and 6 bases for J; bases not matched to a gene: 5.